This T cell receptor beta chain derives from a study of blood T cell repertoires in COVID-19. Across the study: Collection of acute and convalescent COVID-19 samples took place in the United States, Italy and Spain. T cells, B-cell-depleted T cells, or PBMCs supplied cDNA or gDNA.

Only in-frame clones appear in the TCRdb table, and some are missing; sequencing was by immunoSEQ multiplex PCR. The table shows about 240,000 clones, with about 80% occurring only once. V shed 4 bases, J shed 7 bases, and the junction held 7 bases outside the gene matches. The CDR3 contains 14 residues. CDR1 and CDR2 from the germline V gene are MDHEN and SYDVKM. The sequenced sample was peripheral blood. The origin of this receptor is a woman of 80 years or more with acute or convalescent COVID-19. This chain uses TRBV28 with TRBJ1-2; TRBD1 matches at 9 bases. The CDR3 DNA reads as TGTGCCAGCAGTTCACAGGGGGCCCCTATTGGCTACACCTTC. This sequence encodes CASSSQGAPIGYTF.